Listed below are T cell receptor beta chains from one sample, sequenced in a study of blood T cell repertoires in COVID-19. The table came from immunoSEQ multiplex PCR; TCRdb's copy has only in-frame clones and leaves some out. This table has 25,000 to 30,000 clones, roughly 70% appearing once. The specimen was peripheral blood. These receptors originate from a boy aged 2 to 10 with active or convalescent COVID-19. Each CDR3 is given with its conserved first and last residue. Fields, in order: J gene, clone size, D gene, V gene, CDR3 protein, CDR3 DNA. A D gene is named only where the DNA matches it firmly. Rows may omit the clone size; those that give it use once, few, many or a size class.

j_gene: TRBJ1-3
abundance: .
d_gene: TRBD1
v_gene: TRBV19
CDR3aa: CASSTGRRQGFTGNTIYF
CDR3nt: TGTGCCAGTAGTACGGGGAGAAGACAGGGCTTCACTGGAAACACCATATATTTT

j_gene: TRBJ1-2
abundance: .
d_gene: TRBD1
v_gene: TRBV2
CDR3aa: CASSEVGWEGGDGYTF
CDR3nt: TGTGCCAGCAGTGAAGTGGGTTGGGAAGGGGGCGATGGCTACACCTTC

j_gene: TRBJ1-5
abundance: .
d_gene: TRBD1
v_gene: TRBV6-6
CDR3aa: CASSNRGQQHQPQHF
CDR3nt: TGTGCCAGCAGTAATCGGGGACAGCAACATCAGCCCCAGCATTTT

j_gene: TRBJ1-1
abundance: .
d_gene: .
v_gene: TRBV27
CDR3aa: CASSQGWGGTEAFF
CDR3nt: TGTGCCAGCAGTCAGGGATGGGGAGGCACTGAAGCTTTCTTT

j_gene: TRBJ2-1
abundance: .
d_gene: TRBD2
v_gene: TRBV3-1/TRBV3-2
CDR3aa: CASSGLAGAYNEQFF
CDR3nt: TGTGCCAGCAGCGGACTAGCGGGAGCCTACAATGAGCAGTTCTTC

j_gene: TRBJ1-1
abundance: .
d_gene: .
v_gene: TRBV10-2
CDR3aa: CATSAGREAFF
CDR3nt: TGCGCCACCTCGGCAGGGCGGGAAGCTTTCTTT

j_gene: TRBJ2-3
abundance: few
d_gene: .
v_gene: TRBV30
CDR3aa: CAWRDYRDTQYF
CDR3nt: TGTGCCTGGAGGGACTACCGAGATACGCAGTATTTT

j_gene: TRBJ1-2
abundance: few
d_gene: TRBD1
v_gene: TRBV6-5
CDR3aa: CASRRETGNYGYTF
CDR3nt: TGTGCCAGCAGGAGAGAGACAGGGAACTATGGCTACACCTTC

j_gene: TRBJ2-2
abundance: many
d_gene: .
v_gene: TRBV5-6
CDR3aa: CASSWGRGELFF
CDR3nt: TGTGCCAGCAGCTGGGGCAGGGGGGAGCTGTTTTTT

j_gene: TRBJ1-4
abundance: once
d_gene: .
v_gene: TRBV4-1
CDR3aa: CASSQDRTGLKEKLFF
CDR3nt: TGCGCCAGCAGCCAAGATAGAACAGGGCTAAAGGAAAAACTGTTTTTT

j_gene: TRBJ2-4
abundance: once
d_gene: TRBD2
v_gene: TRBV28
CDR3aa: CASSSLLAGERGNIQYF
CDR3nt: TGTGCCAGCAGTTCTCTACTAGCGGGAGAAAGGGGAAACATTCAGTACTTC

j_gene: TRBJ2-2
abundance: .
d_gene: TRBD1
v_gene: TRBV6-1
CDR3aa: CASSEPGQGGGELFF
CDR3nt: TGTGCCAGCAGTGAGCCGGGACAGGGGGGTGGGGAGCTGTTTTTT

j_gene: TRBJ2-7
abundance: .
d_gene: .
v_gene: TRBV19
CDR3aa: CASSNGGYEQYF
CDR3nt: TGTGCCAGTAGTAACGGTGGCTACGAGCAGTACTTC

j_gene: TRBJ2-2
abundance: .
d_gene: .
v_gene: TRBV6-4
CDR3aa: CASSDSLRGAGELFF
CDR3nt: TGTGCCAGCAGTGACTCTCTCAGGGGGGCCGGGGAGCTGTTTTTT

j_gene: TRBJ1-6
abundance: .
d_gene: TRBD1
v_gene: TRBV10-3
CDR3aa: CAISEGGAYSPLHF
CDR3nt: TGTGCCATCAGTGAAGGGGGCGCATATTCACCCCTCCACTTT

j_gene: TRBJ2-5
abundance: medium-sized
d_gene: .
v_gene: TRBV9
CDR3aa: CASSVSTGTSFEETQYF
CDR3nt: TGTGCCAGCAGCGTTTCCACCGGGACATCCTTTGAGGAGACCCAGTACTTC

j_gene: TRBJ1-1
abundance: once
d_gene: TRBD1
v_gene: TRBV19
CDR3aa: CASSKQGAPEAFF
CDR3nt: TGTGCCAGTAGTAAACAGGGGGCCCCTGAAGCTTTCTTT

j_gene: TRBJ1-1
abundance: few
d_gene: .
v_gene: TRBV5-1
CDR3aa: CASSLYGQLTTEAFF
CDR3nt: TGCGCCAGCAGCTTGTACGGACAGCTGACGACTGAAGCTTTCTTT

j_gene: TRBJ1-5
abundance: .
d_gene: .
v_gene: TRBV19
CDR3aa: CASSIPPTVRYQPQHF
CDR3nt: TGTGCCAGTAGTATCCCCCCGACAGTTAGATATCAGCCCCAGCATTTT

j_gene: TRBJ2-7
abundance: once
d_gene: .
v_gene: TRBV12-3/TRBV12-4
CDR3aa: CASNFDRGREQYF
CDR3nt: TGTGCCAGCAACTTCGACAGAGGACGGGAGCAGTACTTC

j_gene: TRBJ1-2
abundance: .
d_gene: TRBD1
v_gene: TRBV5-6
CDR3aa: CASRFDRDYGYTF
CDR3nt: TGTGCCAGCAGATTTGACAGGGACTATGGCTACACCTTC

j_gene: TRBJ2-7
abundance: .
d_gene: .
v_gene: TRBV6-2/TRBV6-3
CDR3aa: CASSKGLGEYF
CDR3nt: TGTGCCAGCAGTAAGGGCCTCGGGGAGTACTTC

j_gene: TRBJ2-5
abundance: many
d_gene: .
v_gene: TRBV27
CDR3aa: CASSLSLGGVLGETQYF
CDR3nt: TGTGCCAGCAGTTTATCCCTAGGGGGGGTCCTCGGAGAGACCCAGTACTTC

j_gene: TRBJ2-5
abundance: .
d_gene: .
v_gene: TRBV12-1
CDR3aa: CASSFARTGGGETQYF
CDR3nt: TGTGCCAGCAGCTTTGCCCGGACAGGGGGCGGCGAGACCCAGTACTTC

j_gene: TRBJ2-3
abundance: .
d_gene: TRBD1
v_gene: TRBV28
CDR3aa: CASSFGTGSTDTQYF
CDR3nt: TGTGCCAGCAGTTTTGGGACAGGTAGCACAGATACGCAGTATTTT

j_gene: TRBJ2-5
abundance: .
d_gene: .
v_gene: TRBV20-1
CDR3aa: CSARDKTTQYF
CDR3nt: TGCAGTGCTAGAGATAAAACTACCCAGTACTTC

j_gene: TRBJ2-7
abundance: few
d_gene: TRBD1
v_gene: TRBV28
CDR3aa: CASTLDRVSSYEQYF
CDR3nt: TGTGCCAGCACCCTAGACAGGGTCAGCTCCTACGAGCAGTACTTC

j_gene: TRBJ1-2
abundance: few
d_gene: TRBD1
v_gene: TRBV6-2/TRBV6-3
CDR3aa: CASSYQSGQGIYGYTF
CDR3nt: TGTGCCAGCAGTTACCAATCAGGACAGGGGATATATGGCTACACCTTC

j_gene: TRBJ1-5
abundance: .
d_gene: TRBD1
v_gene: TRBV28
CDR3aa: CVPAGGVGGNQPQHF
CDR3nt: TGTGTGCCCGCAGGGGGCGTGGGGGGCAATCAGCCCCAGCATTTT

j_gene: TRBJ2-1
abundance: .
d_gene: TRBD2
v_gene: TRBV7-2
CDR3aa: CASSTSGRVNEQFF
CDR3nt: TGTGCCAGCAGCACTAGCGGGAGAGTTAATGAGCAGTTCTTC

j_gene: TRBJ1-1
abundance: .
d_gene: .
v_gene: TRBV25-1
CDR3aa: CASRSPGWTEAFF
CDR3nt: TGTGCCAGCAGATCACCGGGTTGGACTGAAGCTTTCTTT

j_gene: TRBJ1-2
abundance: .
d_gene: .
v_gene: TRBV18
CDR3aa: CASSPGSDYGYTF
CDR3nt: TGTGCCAGCTCCCCCGGGTCGGACTATGGCTACACCTTC

j_gene: TRBJ1-5
abundance: once
d_gene: TRBD1
v_gene: TRBV28
CDR3aa: CASSPGQALNQPQHF
CDR3nt: TGTGCCAGCAGCCCGGGACAGGCGCTCAATCAGCCCCAGCATTTT

j_gene: TRBJ2-1
abundance: .
d_gene: TRBD2
v_gene: TRBV5-5
CDR3aa: CASSSPGGGNNEQFF
CDR3nt: TGCGCCAGCAGCTCTCCTGGGGGGGGAAACAATGAGCAGTTCTTC

j_gene: TRBJ2-1
abundance: few
d_gene: .
v_gene: TRBV4-2
CDR3aa: CASSPHEEPHQFF
CDR3nt: TGTGCCAGCAGCCCTCATGAGGAGCCGCACCAGTTCTTC

j_gene: TRBJ2-2
abundance: .
d_gene: .
v_gene: TRBV5-1
CDR3aa: CASSRNQGNTGELFF
CDR3nt: TGCGCCAGCAGCCGGAACCAGGGAAACACCGGGGAGCTGTTTTTT

j_gene: TRBJ1-5
abundance: .
d_gene: .
v_gene: TRBV28
CDR3aa: CASSRQLNQPQHF
CDR3nt: TGTGCCAGCAGTCGACAGCTTAATCAGCCCCAGCATTTT

j_gene: TRBJ1-1
abundance: .
d_gene: .
v_gene: TRBV6-5
CDR3aa: CASSYYDKNTEAFF
CDR3nt: TGTGCCAGCAGTTATTATGACAAGAACACTGAAGCTTTCTTT

j_gene: TRBJ2-1
abundance: .
d_gene: .
v_gene: TRBV5-1
CDR3aa: CASSPASGIYNEQFF
CDR3nt: TGCGCCAGCAGCCCCGCGTCGGGGATTTACAATGAGCAGTTCTTC

j_gene: TRBJ1-4
abundance: .
d_gene: .
v_gene: TRBV28
CDR3aa: CASLKTTGISWEKLFF
CDR3nt: TGTGCCAGCCTAAAAACCACCGGGATTTCTTGGGAAAAACTGTTTTTT

j_gene: TRBJ1-2
abundance: .
d_gene: .
v_gene: TRBV28
CDR3aa: CASTVWRDYGYTF
CDR3nt: TGTGCCAGCACTGTGTGGCGGGACTATGGCTACACCTTC

j_gene: TRBJ1-3
abundance: .
d_gene: .
v_gene: TRBV12-3/TRBV12-4
CDR3aa: CASSFERNTIYF
CDR3nt: TGTGCCAGCAGTTTTGAGCGAAACACCATATATTTT

j_gene: TRBJ2-1
abundance: .
d_gene: .
v_gene: TRBV5-4
CDR3aa: CASSFILATSYNEQFF
CDR3nt: TGTGCCAGCAGCTTCATCCTAGCGACTTCCTACAATGAGCAGTTCTTC

j_gene: TRBJ2-5
abundance: .
d_gene: .
v_gene: TRBV7-8
CDR3aa: CASSLTRETQYF
CDR3nt: TGTGCCAGCAGCCTGACCAGGGAGACCCAGTACTTC

j_gene: TRBJ1-1
abundance: .
d_gene: .
v_gene: TRBV5-4
CDR3aa: CASTTEQYAEAFF
CDR3nt: TGTGCCAGCACTACCGAACAGTACGCTGAAGCTTTCTTT

j_gene: TRBJ2-5
abundance: .
d_gene: TRBD2
v_gene: TRBV28
CDR3aa: CASTTSGVETQYF
CDR3nt: TGTGCCAGCACGACTAGCGGGGTAGAGACCCAGTACTTC

j_gene: TRBJ2-1
abundance: once
d_gene: TRBD2
v_gene: TRBV7-9
CDR3aa: CASSFSGINEQFF
CDR3nt: TGTGCCAGCAGCTTCAGCGGGATAAATGAGCAGTTCTTC

j_gene: TRBJ1-5
abundance: few
d_gene: .
v_gene: TRBV6-1
CDR3aa: CASSEAGAGLQPQHF
CDR3nt: TGTGCCAGCAGTGAAGCTGGGGCAGGGCTCCAGCCCCAGCATTTT

j_gene: TRBJ2-7
abundance: .
d_gene: .
v_gene: TRBV6-6
CDR3aa: CASSFGTPDSYEQYF
CDR3nt: TGTGCCAGCAGTTTCGGGACACCCGACTCCTACGAGCAGTACTTC